This TCR beta chain appears in the sequencing data of a study of Tregs in tolerant kidney transplant recipients. This CDR3 has 14 amino acids. Looked up from germline, CDR1 is KGHSH and CDR2 is LQKENI. V shed 0 bases and J shed 6 bases, with 8 bases lying between them. Data came from immunoSEQ multiplex PCR; TCRdb stores just in-frame clones and leaves some out. This table lists over 45,000 clones. Worth noting for this clone: The read stops 3 residues short of the end of the CDR3; the missing end is completed from the germline J gene.

The chain combines TRBV18 with TRBJ2-2; TRBD2 is a possible D gene (5 bases). This clonotype originated in a human donor who received a combined kidney and bone marrow transplant. Sequenced here: CD4+ T cells from blood, sampled before the transplant. The CDR3 DNA, read in part, is TGTGCCAGCTCACCACCCCGGGGATCCGGGGAG. Protein sequence: CASSPPRGSGE. The entire CDR3 protein reads CASSPPRGSGELFF. Variable domain in full (rest from reference TRBV18 and TRBJ2-2): NAGVMQNPRHLVRRRGQEARLRCSPMKGHSHVYWYRQLPEEGLKFMVYLQKENIIDESGMPKERFSAEFPKEGPSILRIQQVVRGDSAAYFCASSPPRGSGELFFGEGSRLTVL.